The 9 T cell receptor beta chains below all came from one sample that was sequenced in a study of T cell responses to AZD1222 COVID-19 vaccine. Clones were sequenced by immunoSEQ multiplex PCR, and TCRdb holds only the in-frame ones, with some missing. The sample yields roughly 190,000 clones, approximately 93% seen once. The material was peripheral blood, obtained on day 0 of AZD1222 vaccination. These receptors originate from an adult in good health.

The CDR3, as DNA: TGTGCCAGTAGTGGGAGGACTAGCGGCTACCAAGAGACCCAGTACTTC. Encoded protein: CASSGRTSGYQETQYF. The V gene is TRBV19, the J gene TRBJ2-5; 10 bases match TRBD2. The CDR3 has 16 residues. Germline-derived CDR1 and CDR2 are LNHDA and SQIVND (reference sequence). After removal of 5 bases from V and 0 bases from J, the junction contained 6 bases not matched to a gene.

CDR3 region: CASREGGTFTEAFF. The CDR3, as DNA: TGTGCCAGCAGGGAGGGGGGCACCTTCACTGAAGCTTTCTTT. The rearrangement joins TRBV6-4 to TRBJ1-1; the D gene is possibly TRBD1 (6 bases). The germline CDR1 and CDR2 sequences are MRHNA and SNTAGT. The CDR3 sequence is 14 residues long. V lost 6 bases to trimming and J lost 4 bases, with 15 bases between them.

This clone occurred once. The chain couples TRBV18 to TRBJ2-1; D gene ambiguous. Germline lookup yields CDR1 KGHSH and CDR2 LQKENI. The V end lost 6 bases, the J end lost 5 bases, and 20 bases lay between the germline ends. The CDR3 is made up of 16 amino acids. The CDR3 region is CASSTTDGESHNEQFF. CDR3 bases: TGTGCCAGCTCGACCACGGACGGAGAATCCCACAATGAGCAGTTCTTC.

J is TRBJ2-1 and V is TRBV5-4; TRBD2 matches 13 bases. J gave up 3 bases and V 3 bases, and 3 bases lay outside the gene matches. This CDR3 is built from 16 residues. The V gene's germline CDR1 is SGHNT and CDR2 YYREEE (reference sequence). CDR3 amino acids: CASSWRLAGGYNEQFF. Here the CDR3 DNA reads TGTGCCAGCAGCTGGCGACTAGCGGGGGGCTACAATGAGCAGTTCTTC. The variable domain in full, completed from reference TRBV5-4 and TRBJ2-1, reads ETGVTQSPTHLIKTRGQQVTLRCSSQSGHNTVSWYQQALGQGPQFIFQYYREEENGRGNFPPRFSGLQFPNYSSELNVNALELDDSALYLCASSWRLAGGYNEQFFGPGTRLTVL.

The chain has TRBV9 and TRBJ2-7; D ambiguous. Germline V gives CDR1 SGDLS, CDR2 YYNGEE. V was pared by 4 bases and J by 7 bases, with 15 bases between. The CDR3 totals 13 residues. The CDR3 region is CASSTQPLREQYF. The CDR3 nucleotides are TGTGCCAGCAGCACCCAGCCGTTGCGAGAGCAGTACTTC.

The rearrangement links TRBV6-5 to TRBJ1-1; 7 bases align to TRBD1. Trimming removed 4 bases from V and 4 bases from J; junction bases left unmatched: 12. The germline CDR1 and CDR2 sequences are MNHEY and SVGAGI. CDR3 length: 16 residues. The CDR3 region is CASSSHDRALFTEAFF. The CDR3 coding sequence is TGTGCCAGCAGTTCCCACGACAGGGCGCTTTTCACTGAAGCTTTCTTT.

This chain joins TRBV9 and TRBJ2-1, with 8 nucleotides matching TRBD2. This CDR3 has 15 residues. V dropped 4 bases and J dropped 4; count of bases not matched to a gene: 7. The germline V gene has CDR1 SGDLS and CDR2 YYNGEE. The CDR3 loop is CASSQSGGTYNEQFF. DNA for the CDR3: TGTGCCAGCAGCCAATCGGGGGGGACATACAATGAGCAGTTCTTC.

The rearrangement uses TRBV19 and TRBJ1-5; D gene ambiguous. Germline V CDR1 and CDR2: LNHDA, SQIVND (reference sequence). The CDR3 is 16 amino acids. V was clipped by 6 bases and J by 5 bases, with 20 bases between them. The CDR3 region is CASRPAYAAGDQPQHF. CDR3 in DNA: TGTGCCAGTAGACCTGCCTATGCGGCAGGCGATCAGCCCCAGCATTTT.

The chain recombines TRBV9 with TRBJ1-2; 7 nucleotides agree with TRBD1. Germline CDR1 reads SGDLS; CDR2 reads YYNGEE. CDR3 length equals 16 residues. V dropped 3 bases and J dropped 5; count of bases not matched to a gene: 13. Here the CDR3 DNA reads TGTGCCAGCAGCGAAGACCCAGGGACAGAACCGTATGGCTACACCTTC. Amino acids: CASSEDPGTEPYGYTF.